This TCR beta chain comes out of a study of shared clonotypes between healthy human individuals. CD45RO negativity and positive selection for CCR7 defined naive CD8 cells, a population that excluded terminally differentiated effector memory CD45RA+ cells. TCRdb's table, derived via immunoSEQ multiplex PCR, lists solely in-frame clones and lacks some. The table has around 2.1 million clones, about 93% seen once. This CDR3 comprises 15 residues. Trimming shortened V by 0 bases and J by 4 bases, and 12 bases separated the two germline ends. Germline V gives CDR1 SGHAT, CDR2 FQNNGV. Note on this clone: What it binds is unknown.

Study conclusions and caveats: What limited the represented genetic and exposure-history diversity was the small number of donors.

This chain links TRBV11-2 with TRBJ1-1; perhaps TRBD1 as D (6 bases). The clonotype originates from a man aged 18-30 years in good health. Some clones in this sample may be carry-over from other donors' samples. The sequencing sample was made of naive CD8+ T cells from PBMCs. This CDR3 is CASSLEGGRATEAFF. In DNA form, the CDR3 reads TGTGCCAGCAGCTTAGAAGGGGGGCGGGCCACTGAAGCTTTCTTT.